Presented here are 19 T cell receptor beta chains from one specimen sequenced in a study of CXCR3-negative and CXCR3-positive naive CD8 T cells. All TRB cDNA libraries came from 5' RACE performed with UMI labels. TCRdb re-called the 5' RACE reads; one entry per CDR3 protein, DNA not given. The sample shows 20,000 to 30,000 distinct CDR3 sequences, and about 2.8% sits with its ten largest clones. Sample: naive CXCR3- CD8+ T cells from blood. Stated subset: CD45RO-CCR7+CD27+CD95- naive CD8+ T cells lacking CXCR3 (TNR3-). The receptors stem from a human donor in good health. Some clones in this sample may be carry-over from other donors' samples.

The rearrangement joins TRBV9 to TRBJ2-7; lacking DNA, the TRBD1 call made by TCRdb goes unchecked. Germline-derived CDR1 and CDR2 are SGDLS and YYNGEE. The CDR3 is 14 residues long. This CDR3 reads CASSTGGTAYEQYF. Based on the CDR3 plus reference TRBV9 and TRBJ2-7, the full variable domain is DSGVTQTPKHLITATGQRVTLRCSPRSGDLSVYWYQQSLDQGLQFLIQYYNGEERAKGNILERFSAQQFPDLHSELNLSSLELGDSALYFCASSTGGTAYEQYFGPGTRLTVT.

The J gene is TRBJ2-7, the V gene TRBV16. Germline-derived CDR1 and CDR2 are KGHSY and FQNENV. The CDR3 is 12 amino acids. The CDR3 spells CASYTQSYEQYF.

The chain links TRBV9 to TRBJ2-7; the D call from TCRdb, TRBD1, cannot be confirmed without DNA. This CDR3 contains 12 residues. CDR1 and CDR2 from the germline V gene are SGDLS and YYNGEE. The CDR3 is CASSSGGYEQYF.

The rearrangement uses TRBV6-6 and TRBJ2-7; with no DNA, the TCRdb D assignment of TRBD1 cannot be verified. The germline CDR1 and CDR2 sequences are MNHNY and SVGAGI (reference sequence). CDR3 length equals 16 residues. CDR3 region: CASSYPQTGSRWEQYF.

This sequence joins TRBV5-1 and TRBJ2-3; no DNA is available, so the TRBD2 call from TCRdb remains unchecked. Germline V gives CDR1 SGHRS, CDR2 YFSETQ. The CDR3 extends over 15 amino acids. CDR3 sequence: CASSLRTSGTDTQYF. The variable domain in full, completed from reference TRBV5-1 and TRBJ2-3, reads KAGVTQTPRYLIKTRGQQVTLSCSPISGHRSVSWYQQTPGQGLQFLFEYFSETQRNKGNFPGRFSGRQFSNSRSEMNVSTLELGDSALYLCASSLRTSGTDTQYFGPGTRLTVL.

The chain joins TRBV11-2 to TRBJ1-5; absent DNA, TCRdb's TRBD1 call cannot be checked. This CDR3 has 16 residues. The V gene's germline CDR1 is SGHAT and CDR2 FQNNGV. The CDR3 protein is CASSLETRQANQPQHF.

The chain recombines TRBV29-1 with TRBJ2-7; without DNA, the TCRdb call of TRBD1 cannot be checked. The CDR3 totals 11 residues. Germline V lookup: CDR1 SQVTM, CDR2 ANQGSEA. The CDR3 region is CSVGRGGEQYF.

CDR3 residues: CSVESSRKQGYGYTF. The chain combines TRBV29-1 with TRBJ1-2. CDR3 length: 15 amino acids. Per germline, CDR1 SQVTM and CDR2 ANQGSEA.

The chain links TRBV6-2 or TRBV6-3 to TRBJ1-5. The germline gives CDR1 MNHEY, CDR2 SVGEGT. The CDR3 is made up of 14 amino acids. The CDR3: CASSYSSENQPQHF.

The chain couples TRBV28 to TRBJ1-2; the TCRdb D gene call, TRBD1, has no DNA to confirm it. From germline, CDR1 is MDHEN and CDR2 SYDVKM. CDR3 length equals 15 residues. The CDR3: CASSLQQGWGYGYTF.

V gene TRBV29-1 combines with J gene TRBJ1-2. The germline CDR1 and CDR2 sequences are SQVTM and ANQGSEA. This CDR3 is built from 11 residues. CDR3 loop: CSVEDRPGYTF.

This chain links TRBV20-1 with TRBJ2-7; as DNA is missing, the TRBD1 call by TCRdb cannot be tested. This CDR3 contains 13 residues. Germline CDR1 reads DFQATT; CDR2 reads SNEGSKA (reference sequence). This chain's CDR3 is CSAGGQDIYEQYF.

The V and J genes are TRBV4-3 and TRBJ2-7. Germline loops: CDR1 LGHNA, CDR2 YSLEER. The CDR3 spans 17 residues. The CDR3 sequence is CASSQRILAESLYEQYF.

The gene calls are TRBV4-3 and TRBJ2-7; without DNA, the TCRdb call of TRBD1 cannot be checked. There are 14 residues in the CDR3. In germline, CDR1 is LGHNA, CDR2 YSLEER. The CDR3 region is CASSQDLGGGEQYF.

Here the CDR3 reads CASSFPPAREQYF. The gene calls are TRBV5-1 and TRBJ2-7; TCRdb gives TRBD2 as the D gene, but with no DNA this cannot be confirmed. The CDR3 runs 13 residues. Germline V gives CDR1 SGHRS, CDR2 YFSETQ.

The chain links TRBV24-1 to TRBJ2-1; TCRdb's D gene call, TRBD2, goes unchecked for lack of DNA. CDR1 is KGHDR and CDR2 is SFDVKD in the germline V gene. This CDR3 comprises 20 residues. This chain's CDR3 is CATSGPSSGSGGALYNEQFF.

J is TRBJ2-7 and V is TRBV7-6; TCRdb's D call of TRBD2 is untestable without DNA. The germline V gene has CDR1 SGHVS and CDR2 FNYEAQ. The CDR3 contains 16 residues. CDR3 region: CASSLRPSGGADEQYF.

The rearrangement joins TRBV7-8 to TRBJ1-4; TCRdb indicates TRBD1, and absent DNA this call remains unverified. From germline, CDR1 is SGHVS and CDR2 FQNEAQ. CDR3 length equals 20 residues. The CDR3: CASSLGRGTGGFATNEKLFF.

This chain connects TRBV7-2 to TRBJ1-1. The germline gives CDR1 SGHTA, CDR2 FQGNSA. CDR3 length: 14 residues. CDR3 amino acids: CASSIGGGITEAFF.